The 2 T cell receptor beta chains given below trace back to one sample, sequenced in a study of CD8+ T cells in alopecia areata. As for treatment: oral pan-JAK inhibitor, 5-10 mg twice daily. Isolated RNA was reverse transcribed into cDNA used as the sequencing template. Only in-frame clones appear in the TCRdb table, and some are missing; sequencing was by immunoSEQ multiplex PCR. This repertoire shows around 140,000 clones, around 87% found once; its top ten account for about 13%. The specimen was CD8+ T cells sorted from blood, collected at week 4, from a patient treated with tofacitinib. These receptors were obtained from a human donor with alopecia areata.

This clone showed up just a few times. V is TRBV4-1 and J is TRBJ2-1; D may be TRBD2 (5 bases). CDR3 length equals 16 residues. CDR1 MGHRA and CDR2 YSYEKL come from the germline V gene. Deletions cut 2 bases from V and 3 bases from J, with 14 bases between. CDR3 sequence: CASSQSLTGSYNEQFF. For the CDR3, the DNA is TGCGCCAGCAGCCAATCGTTGACGGGAAGCTACAATGAGCAGTTCTTC.

CDR3 in DNA: TGTGCCAGCAGCAGGACAGGGTCCTACGAGCAGTACTTC. Encoded protein: CASSRTGSYEQYF. The chain has TRBV2 and TRBJ2-7; 8 nucleotides agree with TRBD1. The CDR3 contains 13 residues. Trimming removed 6 bases from V and 1 base from J; junction bases left unmatched: 2. Germline CDR1 and CDR2: SNHLY and FYNNEI.